This T cell receptor beta chain was identified during a study of cytomegalovirus exposure and HLA in healthy donors. The wider study: Inside one of the first data releases sat around 80 million unique TCRs taken from HLA-typed donors.

General study points: It was reported that the classifier diagnosed cytomegalovirus status with high specificity and sensitivity in both the original and validation cohorts.

PCR was performed using 60 Vbeta and 13 Jbeta primers. The repertoire was sequenced with immunoSEQ multiplex PCR; TCRdb's copy has only in-frame clones and lacks some. Among around 140,000 clones listed, 60% to 75% were seen once. Points on this clone: Its specificity is unknown. The identical CDR3 is also encoded by other nucleotide sequences in the sample.

The V end was cut by 6 bases, the J end by 1 base, with 10 bases between. Germline V CDR1 and CDR2: SGHAT, FQNNGV. The CDR3 spans 13 residues. The sequencing sample was made of PBMCs. This chain links TRBV11-2 with TRBJ2-7, with a weak D call TRBD1 (6 bases). The clonotype was recovered from a man aged 25-45 years in good health and CMV-seronegative. CDR3: CASSFGQSYEQYF. The DNA for the CDR3 is TGTGCCAGCAGTTTCGGACAGTCCTACGAGCAGTACTTC.